This section outlines one T cell receptor beta chain sequence together with its context. These data come from a study of blood T cell repertoires in COVID-19. Turning to the study itself: Sites in the United States, Italy and Spain provided acute and convalescent COVID-19 samples. Sample material is recorded as cDNA or gDNA derived from T cells, B-cell-depleted T cells, or PBMCs.

The germline V gene has CDR1 LGHDT and CDR2 YNNKEL (reference sequence). This CDR3 comprises 15 residues. V was cut by 1 base and J by 4 bases, with 13 bases left in between. Original analysis: Amplification from reference gene primers served as the basis for estimated nucleated cell counts. Sequenced by immunoSEQ multiplex PCR; TCRdb stores in-frame clones only, minus some. D and trimming were read from the DNA, whereas the V and J calls and clone size are those reported in that table. The data show 130,000 or so clones, with approximately 84% seen just once and over 10% held by the top ten. V gene TRBV3-1 (or the pseudogene TRBV3-2) combines with J gene TRBJ1-2; weak D call: TRBD1 (5 bases). Source material: peripheral blood. The receptor was isolated from a human donor in a cohort sampled during active COVID-19. The CDR3 reads CASSQARGGIYGYTF. The CDR3 nucleotides are TGTGCCAGCAGCCAAGCTAGGGGCGGAATCTATGGCTACACCTTC.